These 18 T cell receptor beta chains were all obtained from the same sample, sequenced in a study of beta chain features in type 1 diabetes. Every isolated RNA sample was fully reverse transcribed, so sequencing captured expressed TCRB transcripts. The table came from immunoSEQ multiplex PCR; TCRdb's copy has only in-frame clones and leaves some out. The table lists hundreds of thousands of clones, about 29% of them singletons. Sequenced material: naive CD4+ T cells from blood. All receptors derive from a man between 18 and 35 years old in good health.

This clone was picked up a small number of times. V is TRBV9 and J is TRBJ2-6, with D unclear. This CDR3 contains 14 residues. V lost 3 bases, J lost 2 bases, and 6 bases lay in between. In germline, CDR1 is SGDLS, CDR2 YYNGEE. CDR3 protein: CASSAVTGANVLTF. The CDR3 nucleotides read TGTGCCAGCAGCGCCGTTACTGGGGCCAACGTCCTGACTTTC.

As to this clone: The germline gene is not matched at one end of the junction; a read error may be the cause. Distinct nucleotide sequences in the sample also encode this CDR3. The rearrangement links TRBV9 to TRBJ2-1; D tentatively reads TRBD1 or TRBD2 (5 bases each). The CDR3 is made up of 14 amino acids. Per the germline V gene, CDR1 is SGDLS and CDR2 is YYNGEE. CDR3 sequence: CASSVGGTPGEQFF. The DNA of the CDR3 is TGTGCCAGCAGCGTAGGTGGGACCCCGGGTGAGCAATTCTTC.

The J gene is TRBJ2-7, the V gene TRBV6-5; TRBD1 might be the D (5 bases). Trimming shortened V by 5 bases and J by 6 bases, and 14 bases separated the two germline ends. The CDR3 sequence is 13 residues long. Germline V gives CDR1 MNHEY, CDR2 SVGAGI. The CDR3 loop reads CASSPQGLGEQYF. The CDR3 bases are TGTGCCAGCAGTCCGCAGGGTCTGGGCGAGCAGTACTTC.

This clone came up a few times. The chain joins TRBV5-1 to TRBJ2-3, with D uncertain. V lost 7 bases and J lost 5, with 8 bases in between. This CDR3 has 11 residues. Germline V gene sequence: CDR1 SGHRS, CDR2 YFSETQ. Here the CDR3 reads CASRYGDTQYF. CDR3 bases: TGCGCCAGCCGATATGGAGATACGCAGTATTTT.

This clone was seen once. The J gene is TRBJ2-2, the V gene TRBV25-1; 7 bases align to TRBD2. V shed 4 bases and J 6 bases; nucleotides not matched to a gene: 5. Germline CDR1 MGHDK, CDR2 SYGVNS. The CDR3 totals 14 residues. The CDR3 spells CASSVREWSGELFF. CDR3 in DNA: TGTGCCAGCAGTGTGCGGGAGTGGTCCGGGGAGCTGTTTTTT. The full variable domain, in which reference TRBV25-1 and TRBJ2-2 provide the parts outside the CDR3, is EADIYQTPRYLVIGTGKKITLECSQTMGHDKMYWYQQDPGMELHLIHYSYGVNSTEKGDLSSESTVSRIRTEHFPLTLESARPSHTSQYLCASSVREWSGELFFGEGSRLTVL.

CDR3 nucleotide sequence: TGTGCCAGCAGCTTGAACGAGGGGGCTGAAGCTTTCTTT. As protein: CASSLNEGAEAFF. The V gene is TRBV25-1, the J gene TRBJ1-1; maybe TRBD1 (6 bases). CDR1 is MGHDK, CDR2 SYGVNS, per germline. CDR3 length: 13 amino acids. V lost 6 bases and J lost 6, with 14 bases in between.

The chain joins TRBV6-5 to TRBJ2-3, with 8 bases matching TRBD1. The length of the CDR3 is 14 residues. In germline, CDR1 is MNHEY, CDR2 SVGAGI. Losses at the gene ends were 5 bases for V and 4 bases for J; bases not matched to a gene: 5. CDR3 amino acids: CASSTGTGPDTQYF. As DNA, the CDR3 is TGTGCCAGCAGTACCGGGACAGGCCCAGATACGCAGTATTTT.

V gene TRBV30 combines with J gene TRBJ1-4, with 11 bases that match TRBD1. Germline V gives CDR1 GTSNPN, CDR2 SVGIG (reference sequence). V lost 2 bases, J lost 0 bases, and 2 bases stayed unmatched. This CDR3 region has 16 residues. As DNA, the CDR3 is TGTGCCTGGAGTCCGGGACAGGGGGCAACTAATGAAAAACTGTTTTTT. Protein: CAWSPGQGATNEKLFF.

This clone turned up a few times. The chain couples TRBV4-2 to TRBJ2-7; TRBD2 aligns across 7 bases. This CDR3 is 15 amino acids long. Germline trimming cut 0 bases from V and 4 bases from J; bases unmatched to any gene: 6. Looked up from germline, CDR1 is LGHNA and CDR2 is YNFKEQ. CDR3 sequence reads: CASSQDRGGSYEQYF. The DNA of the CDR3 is TGTGCCAGCAGCCAAGATCGAGGCGGGAGTTACGAGCAGTACTTC.

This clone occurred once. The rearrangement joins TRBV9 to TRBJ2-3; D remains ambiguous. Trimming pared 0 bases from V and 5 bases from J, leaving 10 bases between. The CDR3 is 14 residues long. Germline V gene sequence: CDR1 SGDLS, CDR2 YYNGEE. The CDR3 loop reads CASSVARVGDTQYF. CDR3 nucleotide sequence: TGTGCCAGCAGCGTAGCCCGGGTTGGAGATACGCAGTATTTT.

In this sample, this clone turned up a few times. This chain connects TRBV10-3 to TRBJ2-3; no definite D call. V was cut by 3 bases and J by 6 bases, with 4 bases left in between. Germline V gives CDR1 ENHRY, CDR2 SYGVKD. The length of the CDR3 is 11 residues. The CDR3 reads CAISDLDTQYF. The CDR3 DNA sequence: TGTGCCATCAGTGATCTGGATACGCAGTATTTT.

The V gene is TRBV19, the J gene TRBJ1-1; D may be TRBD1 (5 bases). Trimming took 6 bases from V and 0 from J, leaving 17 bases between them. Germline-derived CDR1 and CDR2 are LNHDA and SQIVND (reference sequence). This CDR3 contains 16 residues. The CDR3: CASSLPLGGVNTEAFF. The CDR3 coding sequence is TGTGCCAGTAGCCTTCCCCTGGGAGGGGTGAACACTGAAGCTTTCTTT.

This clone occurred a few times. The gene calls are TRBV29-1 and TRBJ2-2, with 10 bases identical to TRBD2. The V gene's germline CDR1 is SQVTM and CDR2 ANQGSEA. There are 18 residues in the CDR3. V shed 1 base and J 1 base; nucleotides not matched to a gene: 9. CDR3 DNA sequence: TGCAGCGTTGAAGTAAGATCTAGCGGGAGAGGGAACACCGGGGAGCTGTTTTTT. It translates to CSVEVRSSGRGNTGELFF.

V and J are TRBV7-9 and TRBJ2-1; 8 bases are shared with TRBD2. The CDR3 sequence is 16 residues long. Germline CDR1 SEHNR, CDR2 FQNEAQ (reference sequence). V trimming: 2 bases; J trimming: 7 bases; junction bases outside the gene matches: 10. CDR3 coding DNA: TGTGCCAGCAGCTTAAGTCGCACTAGCGGTGGAAATGAGCAGTTCTTC. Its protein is CASSLSRTSGGNEQFF.

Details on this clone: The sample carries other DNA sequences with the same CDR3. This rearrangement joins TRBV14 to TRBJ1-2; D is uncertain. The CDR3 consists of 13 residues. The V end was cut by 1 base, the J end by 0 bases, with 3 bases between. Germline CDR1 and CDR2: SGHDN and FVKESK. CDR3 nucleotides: TGTGCCAGCAGCCAAGGAGCTAACTATGGCTACACCTTC. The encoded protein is CASSQGANYGYTF. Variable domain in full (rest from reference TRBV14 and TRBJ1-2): EAGVTQFPSHSVIEKGQTVTLRCDPISGHDNLYWYRRVMGKEIKFLLHFVKESKQDESGMPNNRFLAERTGGTYSTLKVQPAELEDSGVYFCASSQGANYGYTFGSGTRLTVV.

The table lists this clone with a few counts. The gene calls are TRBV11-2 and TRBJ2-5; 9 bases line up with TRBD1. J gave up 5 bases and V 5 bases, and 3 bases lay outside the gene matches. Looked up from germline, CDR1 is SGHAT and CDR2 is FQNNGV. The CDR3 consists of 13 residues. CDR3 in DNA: TGTGCCAGCAGCCGGACAGGGGCCGAGACCCAGTACTTC. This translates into CASSRTGAETQYF.

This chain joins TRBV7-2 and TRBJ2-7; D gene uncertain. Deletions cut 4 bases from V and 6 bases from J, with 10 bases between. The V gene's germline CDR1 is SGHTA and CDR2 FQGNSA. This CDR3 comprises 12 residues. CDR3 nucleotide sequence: TGTGCCAGCAGCTGGGCTTGGGCCGAGCAGTACTTC. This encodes CASSWAWAEQYF. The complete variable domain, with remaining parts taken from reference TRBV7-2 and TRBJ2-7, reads GAGVSQSPSNKVTEKGKDVELRCDPISGHTALYWYRQSLGQGLEFLIYFQGNSAPDKSGLPSDRFSAERTGGSVSTLTIQRTQQEDSAVYLCASSWAWAEQYFGPGTRLTVT.

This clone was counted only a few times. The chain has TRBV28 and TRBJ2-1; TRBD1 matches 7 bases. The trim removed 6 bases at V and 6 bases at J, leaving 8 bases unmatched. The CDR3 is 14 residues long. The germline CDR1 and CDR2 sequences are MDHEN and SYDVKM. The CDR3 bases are TGTGCCAGCAGGAACAGGGGTTCCGCCAATGAGCAGTTCTTC. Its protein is CASRNRGSANEQFF.